This T cell receptor (beta chain) comes out of a study of T cells in Graves' hyperthyroidism and ophthalmopathy. Study overall: Peripheral blood collection took place at initial diagnosis, before any treatment. Overall study findings and caveats: Most thyroid clonotypes with frequency above 0.001 were detected in blood. Separating ophthalmopathy from stable hyperthyroidism was achieved by a 13 V-J model.

This clonotype was seen at least ten times. No antigen is known for it. Fresh peripheral blood, 10 ml, was the source of the PBMCs. Researchers took RNA transcripts and amplified the TCR beta CDR3 regions from them. First-round RT-PCR targeting the TCR CDR3 was performed with the HTBI primer set. TCRdb re-called the multiplex PCR reads through MiXCR, storing one row per CDR3 protein. The sample records about 360,000 distinct CDR3 sequences, less than 15% being singletons. Sequencing was carried out using blood. This TCR was recovered from a woman aged 18-29 years with Graves' hyperthyroidism.

The CDR3 coding sequence is TGTGCCAGCAGTTTAACAATACAGGGGAACAATCAGCCCCAGCATTTT. Translating it yields CASSLTIQGNNQPQHF. V and J are TRBV27 and TRBJ1-5; 7 nucleotides agree with TRBD1. Germline-derived CDR1 and CDR2 are MNHEY and SMNVEV (reference sequence). This CDR3 is built from 16 residues. Trimming removed 2 bases from V and 3 bases from J; junction bases left unmatched: 7.